This record looks at one T cell receptor (beta chain) sequence and its context. The target of this receptor is not known. The record has no base qualities; no much larger clone is one base away. The sample comes from a study of blood T cell repertoires in COVID-19 (TCRdb year 2020). About the study as a whole: Collaborator samples came from the United States, Italy and Spain and covered acute and convalescent phases of COVID-19. Where available, HLA class I and class II types were taken from metadata supplied by the sample provider and were not determined by assay-based typing. Deeply sampled blood TCRbeta repertoires from subjects exposed to, actively infected with, or recovered from COVID-19 were included in the dataset. The prospective study material was composed of cDNA or gDNA derived from T cells, B-cell-depleted T cells, or PBMCs. The samples were drawn from the first 160 participants of the ongoing ImmuneRACE study and from 1,254 subjects provided by 6 global collaborators. The repertoires were made available in a free public database intended to serve as a resource for research on the immune response to SARS-CoV-2. Nearly every sample came with metadata listing a de-identified subject ID, COVID-19 status, age in years and sex.

TCRbeta CDR3 regions were amplified from genomic DNA using the immunoSEQ Assay, a bias-controlled multiplex PCR. In the original analysis: Within the assay, amplification of reference gene primers was used to estimate how many nucleated cells each sample contained. To quantify the absolute abundance of each unique TCRbeta CDR3 rearrangement, sequence reads were collapsed and filtered. For each sample, productive Simpson clonality was calculated as the square root of Simpson's diversity index over productive rearrangements. The table was pulled from immuneACCESS by TCRdb, which kept in-frame rearrangements only. Such tables lose some clones; where checked, under half of the loss comes from unresolved V genes, and the rest has no known cause. That table supplies the V and J calls and clone size; D and trimming were determined from the DNA. The sample has 59,000 or so clones on record, more than 70% of them singletons. More than 5.5% of the sample rests with the top ten.

Clipping removes 0 bases from V and 0 bases from J, with 4 as the unmatched junction base count. From the cysteine through the phenylalanine, the CDR3 covers 16 amino acids. Only the CDR3 region is kept as DNA, spanning 48 bases read in frame from base 1. Points the paper makes about the study in general: The quantity of clinical and demographic metadata differed by source and by participant and was supplied without curation.

Whole blood was collected in K2EDTA tubes by collaborating institutions according to the institutions' own protocols. For TCRbeta analysis, collaborators shipped samples as frozen whole blood, isolated PBMCs, or DNA extracted from either of those sample types. The sequenced material came from peripheral blood. This receptor chain uses TRBV5-3 and TRBJ2-7, with 9 bases aligning to TRBD2. TRBV5-3 falls under the ORF class, with uncertain function. The clonotype was recovered from a man aged 55 to 69 with acute or convalescent COVID-19. The nucleotides read TGTGCCAGAAGCTTGGGTCTAGCGGGGAACTCCTACGAGCAGTACTTC. This codes for CARSLGLAGNSYEQYF.